The rows below give T cell receptor beta chains drawn from one sample of a study of T-cell memory formation after mild COVID-19. TCRdb analysed the 5' RACE reads with MiXCR anew, one entry per CDR3 protein. In the table there are 450,000 to 700,000 distinct CDR3 sequences, about 20% of which are singletons. The sample taken for sequencing was PBMCs or a T cell subset sorted from them (not recorded which). These receptors were collected from an adult woman who had mild COVID-19 (a few samples of this study predate the infection). Cell type and time point are not known. Each CDR3 is given with its conserved first and last residue. Fields, in order: J gene, D gene, V gene, clone size, CDR3 DNA, CDR3 protein. The D gene is left open where the match is weak. For some rows the clone size is stated as once, few or many, or as a class when expanded; others skip it.

j_call: TRBJ2-3
d_call: .
v_call: TRBV7-9
clone_size: .
cdr3_nt: TGTGCCAGCAGCTTAGTAGGGACTAGCACAGATACGCAGTATTTT
cdr3_aa: CASSLVGTSTDTQYF

j_call: TRBJ2-3
d_call: TRBD2
v_call: TRBV7-3
clone_size: few
cdr3_nt: TGTGCCAGCAGCCCCCTCGGGAGCGGGGGGGCAGATACGCAGTATTTT
cdr3_aa: CASSPLGSGGADTQYF

j_call: TRBJ2-3
d_call: .
v_call: TRBV5-1
clone_size: many
cdr3_nt: TGCGCCAGCAGCTTGGATGGAACAGATACGCAGTATTTT
cdr3_aa: CASSLDGTDTQYF

j_call: TRBJ1-1
d_call: .
v_call: TRBV20-1
clone_size: .
cdr3_nt: TGCAGTGCTTTGGCGACATACACTGAAGCTTTCTTT
cdr3_aa: CSALATYTEAFF

j_call: TRBJ2-1
d_call: .
v_call: TRBV5-1
clone_size: few
cdr3_nt: TGCGCCAGCAGCTTGGGCTTCGGGACCCTGGACAATGAGCAGTTCTTC
cdr3_aa: CASSLGFGTLDNEQFF

j_call: TRBJ2-1
d_call: .
v_call: TRBV12-3/TRBV12-4
clone_size: many
cdr3_nt: TGTGCCAGCAGTTCACAGGGCGGAGGTGAGCAGTTCTTC
cdr3_aa: CASSSQGGGEQFF

j_call: TRBJ2-1
d_call: .
v_call: TRBV5-1
clone_size: few
cdr3_nt: TGCGCCAGCAGCTTGGTTGGGGGGCATGTTGAGCAGTTCTTC
cdr3_aa: CASSLVGGHVEQFF

j_call: TRBJ2-7
d_call: .
v_call: TRBV27
clone_size: few
cdr3_nt: TGTGCCAGCAGTTTATCAGGAGGCCACGAGCAGTACTTC
cdr3_aa: CASSLSGGHEQYF

j_call: TRBJ2-3
d_call: .
v_call: TRBV6-5
clone_size: few
cdr3_nt: TGTGCCAGCAGTTCCCAACTTGGGGGGACAGATACGCAGTATTTT
cdr3_aa: CASSSQLGGTDTQYF

j_call: TRBJ1-6
d_call: .
v_call: TRBV7-9
clone_size: few
cdr3_nt: TGTGCCAGCAGCTTAGTCCTCGGTTCACCCCTCCACTTT
cdr3_aa: CASSLVLGSPLHF

j_call: TRBJ2-7
d_call: .
v_call: TRBV20-1
clone_size: few
cdr3_nt: TGCAGTGCTTCAACAGGGTTAGGGACCTACGAGCAGTACTTC
cdr3_aa: CSASTGLGTYEQYF

j_call: TRBJ1-2
d_call: .
v_call: TRBV5-1
clone_size: few
cdr3_nt: TGCGCCAGCAGCTGGGACGGGAACTATGGCTACACCTTC
cdr3_aa: CASSWDGNYGYTF

j_call: TRBJ1-1
d_call: .
v_call: TRBV7-9
clone_size: once
cdr3_nt: TGTGCCAGCAGCTTGTCAGGACAGAAGAACACTGAAGCTTTCTTT
cdr3_aa: CASSLSGQKNTEAFF

j_call: TRBJ2-1
d_call: TRBD2
v_call: TRBV11-2
clone_size: few
cdr3_nt: TGTGCCAGCAGCTCGCGAGGGCGGGAGTTCAATGAGCAGTTCTTC
cdr3_aa: CASSSRGREFNEQFF

j_call: TRBJ2-2
d_call: .
v_call: TRBV2
clone_size: .
cdr3_nt: TGTGCCAGCCCGGTGAACACCGGGGAGCTGTTTTTT
cdr3_aa: CASPVNTGELFF

j_call: TRBJ1-1
d_call: .
v_call: TRBV3-1
clone_size: .
cdr3_nt: TGTGCCAGCAGCCCCCTTGGGATGGAAGCTTTCTTT
cdr3_aa: CASSPLGMEAFF

j_call: TRBJ2-7
d_call: .
v_call: TRBV4-3
clone_size: few
cdr3_nt: TGCGCCAGCAGCCAAGATTGGGGCGTCTCCTACGAGCAGTACTTC
cdr3_aa: CASSQDWGVSYEQYF

j_call: TRBJ2-5
d_call: TRBD2
v_call: TRBV6-5
clone_size: few
cdr3_nt: TGTGCCAGCAGTTTCGATACTAGCGGGGGGAAGACCCAGTACTTC
cdr3_aa: CASSFDTSGGKTQYF

j_call: TRBJ1-1
d_call: .
v_call: TRBV6-5
clone_size: .
cdr3_nt: TGTGCCAGCAGTTACTCTATAGGAGGAGGGAACACTGAAGCTTTCTTT
cdr3_aa: CASSYSIGGGNTEAFF

j_call: TRBJ2-1
d_call: TRBD2
v_call: TRBV7-2
clone_size: .
cdr3_nt: TGTGCCAGCAGCTTAGCGGCTAGCGGGGGCCTCTCCGACAATGAGCAGTTCTTC
cdr3_aa: CASSLAASGGLSDNEQFF

j_call: TRBJ2-1
d_call: .
v_call: TRBV7-9
clone_size: .
cdr3_nt: TGTGCCAGCAGCGTTAGTGGTGAGCAGTTCTTC
cdr3_aa: CASSVSGEQFF

j_call: TRBJ2-1
d_call: TRBD1
v_call: TRBV24-1
clone_size: few
cdr3_nt: TGTGCCACCGGACAGGGGAATTACAATGAGCAGTTCTTC
cdr3_aa: CATGQGNYNEQFF

j_call: TRBJ2-5
d_call: TRBD2
v_call: TRBV5-1
clone_size: many
cdr3_nt: TGCGCCAGCAGCCGCGGACTAGCCGGAGAGACCCAGTACTTC
cdr3_aa: CASSRGLAGETQYF

j_call: TRBJ2-5
d_call: .
v_call: TRBV5-1
clone_size: few
cdr3_nt: TGCGCCAGCAGCTTGGAGCAGATCCCAGGGACCCAGTACTTC
cdr3_aa: CASSLEQIPGTQYF